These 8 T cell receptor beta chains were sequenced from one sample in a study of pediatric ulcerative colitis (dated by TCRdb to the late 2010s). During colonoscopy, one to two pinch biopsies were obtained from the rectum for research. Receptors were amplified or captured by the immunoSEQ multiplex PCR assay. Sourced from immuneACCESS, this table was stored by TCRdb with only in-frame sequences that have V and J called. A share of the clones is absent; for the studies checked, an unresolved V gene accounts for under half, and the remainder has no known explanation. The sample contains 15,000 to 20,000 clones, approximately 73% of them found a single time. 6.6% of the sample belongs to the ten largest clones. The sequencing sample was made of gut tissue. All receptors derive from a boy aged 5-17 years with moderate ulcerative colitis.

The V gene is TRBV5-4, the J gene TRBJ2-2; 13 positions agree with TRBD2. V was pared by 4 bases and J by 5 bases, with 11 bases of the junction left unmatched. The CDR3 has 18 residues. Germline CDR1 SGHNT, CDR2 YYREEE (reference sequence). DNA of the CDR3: TGTGCCAGCAGCCTACCGGGACTAGCGGGACGTAGGACCGGGGAGCTGTTTTTT. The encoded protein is CASSLPGLAGRRTGELFF.

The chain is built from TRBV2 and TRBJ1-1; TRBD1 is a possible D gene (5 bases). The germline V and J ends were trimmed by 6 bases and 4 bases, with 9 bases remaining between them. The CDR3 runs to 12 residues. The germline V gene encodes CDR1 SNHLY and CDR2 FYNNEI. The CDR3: CASRQEPTEAFF. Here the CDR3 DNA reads TGTGCCAGCAGACAGGAACCCACTGAAGCTTTCTTT.

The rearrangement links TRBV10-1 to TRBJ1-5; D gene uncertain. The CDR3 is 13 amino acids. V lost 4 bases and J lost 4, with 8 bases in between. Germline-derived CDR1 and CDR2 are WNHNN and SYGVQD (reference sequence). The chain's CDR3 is CASSGSGNQPQHF. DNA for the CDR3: TGCGCCAGCAGTGGATCGGGGAATCAGCCCCAGCATTTT.

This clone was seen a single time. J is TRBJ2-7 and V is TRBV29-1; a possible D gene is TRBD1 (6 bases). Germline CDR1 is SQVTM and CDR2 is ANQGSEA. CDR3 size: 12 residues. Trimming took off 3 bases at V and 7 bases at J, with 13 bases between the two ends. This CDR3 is CSVDRGQGEQYF. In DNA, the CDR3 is TGCAGCGTTGACAGGGGCCAAGGGGAGCAGTACTTC.

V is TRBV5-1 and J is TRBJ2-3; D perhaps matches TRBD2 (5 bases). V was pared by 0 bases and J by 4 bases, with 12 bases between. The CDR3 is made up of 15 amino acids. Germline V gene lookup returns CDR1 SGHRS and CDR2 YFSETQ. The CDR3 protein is CASSLAGDFSDTQYF. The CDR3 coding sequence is TGCGCCAGCAGCTTGGCCGGGGATTTTTCAGATACGCAGTATTTT.

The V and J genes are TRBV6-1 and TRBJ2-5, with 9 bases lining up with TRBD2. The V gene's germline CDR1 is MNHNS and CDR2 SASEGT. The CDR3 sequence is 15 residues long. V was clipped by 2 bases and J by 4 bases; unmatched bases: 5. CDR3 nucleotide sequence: TGTGCCAGCAGTGAATGGACGCGGGAGGGAGAGACCCAGTACTTC. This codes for CASSEWTREGETQYF.

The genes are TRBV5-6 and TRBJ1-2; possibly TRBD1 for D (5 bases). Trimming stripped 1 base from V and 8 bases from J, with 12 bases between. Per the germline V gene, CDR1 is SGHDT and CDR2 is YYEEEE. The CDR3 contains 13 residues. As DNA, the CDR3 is TGTGCCAGCAGCTTGAGTACAGGCTGGGGCTACACCTTC. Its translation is CASSLSTGWGYTF.

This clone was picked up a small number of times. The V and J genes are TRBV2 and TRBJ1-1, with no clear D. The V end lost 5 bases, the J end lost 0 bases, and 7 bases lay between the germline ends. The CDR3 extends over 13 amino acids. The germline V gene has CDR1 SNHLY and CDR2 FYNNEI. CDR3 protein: CASSPILNTEAFF. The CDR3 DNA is TGTGCCAGCAGTCCGATCCTGAACACTGAAGCTTTCTTT.